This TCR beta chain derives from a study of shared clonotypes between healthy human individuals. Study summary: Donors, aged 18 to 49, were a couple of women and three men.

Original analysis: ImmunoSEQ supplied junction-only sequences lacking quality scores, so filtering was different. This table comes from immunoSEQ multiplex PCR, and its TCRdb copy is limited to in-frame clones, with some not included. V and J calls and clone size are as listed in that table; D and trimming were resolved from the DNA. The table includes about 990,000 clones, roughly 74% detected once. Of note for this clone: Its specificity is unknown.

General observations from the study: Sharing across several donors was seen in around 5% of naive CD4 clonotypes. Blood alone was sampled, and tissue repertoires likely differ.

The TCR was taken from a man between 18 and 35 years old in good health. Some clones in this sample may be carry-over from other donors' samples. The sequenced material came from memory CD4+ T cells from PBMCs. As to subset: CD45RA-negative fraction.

DNA for the CDR3: TGTGCCTCCCTCCCAGGATTAGCGGTTTACAATGAGCAGTTCTTC. Protein sequence: CASLPGLAVYNEQFF. The rearrangement joins TRBV30 to TRBJ2-1, with TRBD2 as a possible D gene (6 bases). The CDR3 loop spans 15 amino acids. Germline lookup yields CDR1 GTSNPN and CDR2 SVGIG (reference sequence). The V and J ends lost 7 bases and 4 bases respectively, with 20 bases between them. Complete variable domain (other parts from reference TRBV30 and TRBJ2-1): SQTIHQWPATLVQPVGSPLSLECTVEGTSNPNLYWYRQAAGRGLQLLFYSVGIGQISSEVPQNLSASRPQDRQFILSSKKLLLSDSGFYLCASLPGLAVYNEQFFGPGTRLTVL.